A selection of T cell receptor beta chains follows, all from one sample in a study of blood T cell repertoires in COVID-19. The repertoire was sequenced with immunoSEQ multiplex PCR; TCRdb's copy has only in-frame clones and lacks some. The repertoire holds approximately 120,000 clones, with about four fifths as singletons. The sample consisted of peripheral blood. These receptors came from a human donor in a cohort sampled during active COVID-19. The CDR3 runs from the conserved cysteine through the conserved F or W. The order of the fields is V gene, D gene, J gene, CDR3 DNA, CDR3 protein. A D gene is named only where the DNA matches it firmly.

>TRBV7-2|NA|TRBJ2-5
TGTGCCAGCAGCTTAGGGGCAGGTACTCAAGAGACCCAGTACTTC
CASSLGAGTQETQYF
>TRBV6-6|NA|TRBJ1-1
TGTGCCAGCAGACACAGTCACAGGGAAGGGAACACTGAAGCTTTCTTT
CASRHSHREGNTEAFF
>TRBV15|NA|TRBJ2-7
TGTGCCACCAGCAGAGATGTCATTTACGAGCAGTACTTC
CATSRDVIYEQYF
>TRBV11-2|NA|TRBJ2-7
TGTGCCAGCAGTAGGGACAACTCCTACGAGCAGTACTTC
CASSRDNSYEQYF
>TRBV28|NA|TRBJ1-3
TGTGCCAGCAGCTCTGGGACTTTCTCTGGAAACACCATATATTTT
CASSSGTFSGNTIYF
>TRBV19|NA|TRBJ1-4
TGTGCCAGTGCCTCTTTGGATCAGGCAACTAATGAAAAACTGTTTTTT
CASASLDQATNEKLFF
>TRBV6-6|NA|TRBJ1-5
TGTGCCAGCAGTGAGCCCGTCAGCAATCAGCCCCAGCATTTT
CASSEPVSNQPQHF
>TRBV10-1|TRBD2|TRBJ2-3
TGCGCCAGCAGTGCGGAGGGAGGGCCGGGAGATACGCAGTATTTT
CASSAEGGPGDTQYF
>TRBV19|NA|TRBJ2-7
TGTGCCAGTAGTGGAGACTCCTACGAGCAGTACTTC
CASSGDSYEQYF
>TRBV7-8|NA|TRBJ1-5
TGTGCCAGCAGCCCGAACTACAATCAGCCCCAGCATTTT
CASSPNYNQPQHF